This T cell receptor (beta chain) was sequenced during a study of blood T cell repertoires in COVID-19. At the level of the study: Acute and convalescent COVID-19 specimens originated in the United States, Italy and Spain. Sources were T cells, B-cell-depleted T cells, or PBMCs; the material itself was cDNA or gDNA.

The CDR3 loop spans 14 amino acids. J was trimmed by 1 base and V by 7 bases; bases with no gene match: 6. Germline V gene sequence: CDR1 SNHLY, CDR2 FYNNEI. Seattle's cohort entered during active infection and was followed longitudinally. Produced via immunoSEQ multiplex PCR; TCRdb's table is partial and in-frame only. The sample has some 250,000 clones; 85% to 90% are singletons. This TCR derives from a woman aged 25 to 39 with COVID-19, enrolled during active disease. The chain has TRBV2 and TRBJ1-1, with 7 bases matching TRBD1. Sequenced input: peripheral blood. CDR3 residues: CASNRQGGNTEAFF. CDR3 DNA: TGTGCCAGCAACAGACAGGGAGGGAACACTGAAGCTTTCTTT.